This TCR beta chain comes out of a study of CD8 T cells in Susac syndrome. Study-level findings and limits: As the study acknowledged, the number of individuals in its TCR sequencing and HLA analysis was relatively small.

High-throughput TCR beta sequencing covered peripheral CD8+ and CD4+ T cells. In the multiple sclerosis control group, patients were treatment-naive and had stable or active relapsing-remitting disease. The CDR3 runs 15 residues. Looked up from germline, CDR1 is MDHEN and CDR2 is SYDVKM. V gave up 3 bases and J gave up 2 bases, with 11 bases separating them. Random hexamers primed reverse transcription of about 0.5 to 1 ug RNA. With immunoSEQ multiplex PCR, TCR beta CDR3 was amplified across 54 Vbeta and 13 Jbeta. TCRdb re-called the immunoSEQ multiplex PCR reads through MiXCR, storing one row per CDR3 protein. The sample yields 330,000 or so distinct CDR3 sequences, 75% to 85% seen once. This clonotype was seen a few times. The antigen is not known.

The genes are TRBV28 and TRBJ1-5; the D gene is possibly TRBD1 (5 bases). Material: CD8+ T cells from PBMCs. The receptor's source is a human donor with multiple sclerosis. The CDR3 DNA sequence: TGTGCCAGCAGTTTTGGGGCGGGGGGCAATCAGCCCCAGCATTTT. This encodes CASSFGAGGNQPQHF.